These 23 T cell receptor beta chains share one sample of origin, sequenced in a study of cytomegalovirus exposure and HLA in healthy donors. Primers: 60 Vbeta forward and 13 Jbeta reverse. Clones were read by immunoSEQ multiplex PCR, and TCRdb kept only the in-frame ones, dropping some. The data hold approximately 220,000 clones, with roughly four fifths observed a single time. The sequenced sample consisted of PBMCs. These TCRs come from a girl aged 5-17 years in good health and CMV-seronegative.

The V gene is TRBV19, the J gene TRBJ2-1; 16 bases are shared with TRBD2. The V gene end was trimmed by 1 base and the J gene end by 7 bases; junction bases not matched to a gene: 1. CDR1 is LNHDA and CDR2 is SQIVND in the germline V gene (reference sequence). The CDR3 spans 16 residues. This chain's CDR3 is CASSIGGLAGGNEQFF. CDR3 DNA: TGTGCCAGTAGTATAGGGGGACTAGCGGGAGGGAATGAGCAGTTCTTC.

A word on this clone: An end of the junction does not agree with germline; a read error may underlie this. J is TRBJ2-5 and V is TRBV28; 10 bases align to TRBD1. The CDR3 is 12 amino acids. Germline loops: CDR1 MDHEN, CDR2 SYDVKM. Here the CDR3 DNA reads TGCGCCTGGGGGACAGGGGAAGAGACCCAGTACTTC. This translates into CAWGTGEETQYF.

This CDR3 is CASSTGSGANVLTF. The CDR3, as DNA: TGTGCCAGCAGTACAGGGTCTGGGGCCAACGTCCTGACTTTC. The chain has TRBV28 and TRBJ2-6, with D possibly matching TRBD1 (6 bases). The CDR3 is 14 amino acids. The germline V gene encodes CDR1 MDHEN and CDR2 SYDVKM. Deletions cut 5 bases from V and 1 base from J, with 6 bases between.

V and J are TRBV6-5 and TRBJ1-1; no definite D call. V lost 2 bases and J lost 5, with 9 bases in between. The germline V gene has CDR1 MNHEY and CDR2 SVGAGI. The length of the CDR3 is 13 residues. The CDR3 bases are TGTGCCAGCAGTTACGTCGGGTCTACTGAAGCTTTCTTT. This gives the protein CASSYVGSTEAFF.

Here the CDR3 DNA reads TGTGCCAGCAGTTACTCAGTGACAAACGAGCAGTACTTC. It translates to CASSYSVTNEQYF. V gene TRBV6-5 combines with J gene TRBJ2-7; D is unclear. From germline, CDR1 is MNHEY and CDR2 SVGAGI. The germline V and J ends were trimmed by 0 bases and 5 bases, with 8 bases remaining between them. The CDR3 runs 13 residues.

The gene calls are TRBV6-5 and TRBJ1-2; D uncertain. V lost 3 bases and J 1 base, leaving 9 bases between the germline ends. Germline CDR1 MNHEY, CDR2 SVGAGI. The CDR3 runs to 14 residues. CDR3 protein: CASSYRRDNYGYTF. CDR3 in DNA: TGTGCCAGCAGTTATCGTCGAGATAACTATGGCTACACCTTC.

The chain carries TRBV9 and TRBJ2-7; TRBD2 might be the D (5 bases). The ends were cut back, 3 bases at V and 4 bases at J, with 8 bases in the middle. In germline, CDR1 is SGDLS, CDR2 YYNGEE. This CDR3 is built from 12 residues. The chain's CDR3 is CASSAPGYEQYF. As DNA, the CDR3 is TGTGCCAGCAGCGCCCCGGGGTACGAGCAGTACTTC.

This chain joins TRBV5-1 and TRBJ1-3, with a possible D match to TRBD1 (5 bases). Trimming shortened V by 3 bases and J by 2 bases, and 15 bases separated the two germline ends. The CDR3 contains 16 residues. Germline V CDR1 and CDR2: SGHRS, YFSETQ. This CDR3 is CASSSPGGDAGNTIYF. Written as DNA, the CDR3 is TGCGCCAGCAGCTCCCCGGGAGGGGATGCTGGAAACACCATATATTTT.

The chain links TRBV19 to TRBJ2-1; 11 nucleotides align to TRBD2. This CDR3 is built from 16 residues. V gave up 7 bases and J gave up 8 bases; unmatched junction bases: 13. Germline V lookup: CDR1 LNHDA, CDR2 SQIVND (reference sequence). For the CDR3, the DNA is TGTGCCAGTAAACAACTAGGAGGTAGCGGGAGGGATGAGCAGTTCTTC. It encodes CASKQLGGSGRDEQFF.

V and J are TRBV28 and TRBJ2-1; TRBD1 might be the D (6 bases). The V and J ends lost 6 bases and 6 bases respectively, with 15 bases between them. The CDR3 runs 14 residues. From germline, CDR1 is MDHEN and CDR2 SYDVKM. Written as DNA, the CDR3 is TGTGCCAGCAGAGAAGGGGGAGTGAGCAATGAGCAGTTCTTC. It encodes CASREGGVSNEQFF.

V is TRBV7-2 and J is TRBJ2-3; D is uncertain. The CDR3 consists of 13 residues. CDR1 and CDR2 (germline): SGHTA, FQGNSA. V was cut by 2 bases and J by 3 bases, with 6 bases left in between. The CDR3 DNA reads as TGTGCCAGCAGCTTACGACTTACAGATACGCAGTATTTT. Translation: CASSLRLTDTQYF.

This clone was detected a few times. The CDR3 reads CASSFPGTSQEQYF. As DNA, the CDR3 is TGCGCCAGCAGCTTCCCGGGGACTAGCCAGGAGCAGTACTTC. This chain uses TRBV5-1 with TRBJ2-7; 9 bases are a match to TRBD2. Looked up from germline, CDR1 is SGHRS and CDR2 is YFSETQ. The CDR3 runs to 14 residues. The trim removed 2 bases at V and 7 bases at J, leaving 7 bases unmatched.

This chain connects TRBV7-3 to TRBJ2-3; 12 positions agree with TRBD2. V was pared by 4 bases and J by 5 bases, with 1 base of the junction left unmatched. Germline V lookup: CDR1 SGHTA, CDR2 FQGTGA. The CDR3 spans 14 residues. In nucleotides, the CDR3 is TGTGCCAGCAGCTGGGGACTAGCGGGAGATACGCAGTATTTT. Its translation is CASSWGLAGDTQYF.

The chain joins TRBV15 to TRBJ1-2; a possible D gene is TRBD1 (6 bases). CDR3 length: 16 amino acids. V lost 0 bases and J 4 bases, leaving 15 bases between the germline ends. Germline-derived CDR1 and CDR2 are LNHNV and YYDKDF (reference sequence). The CDR3: CATSRDTGHRTYGYTF. In DNA, the CDR3 is TGTGCCACCAGCAGAGATACGGGACATAGGACCTATGGCTACACCTTC.

The CDR3: CASSRGTIYGYTF. The CDR3 DNA follows: TGTGCCAGCAGTCGGGGTACAATCTATGGCTACACCTTC. The gene calls are TRBV6-5 and TRBJ1-2; no firm D call. Trimming removed 5 bases from V and 4 bases from J, with 11 bases in between. CDR1 and CDR2 from the germline V gene are MNHEY and SVGAGI. The CDR3 is made up of 13 amino acids.

This rearrangement joins TRBV2 to TRBJ1-3; D remains ambiguous. V was cut by 4 bases and J by 0 bases, with 16 bases left in between. Germline CDR1 reads SNHLY; CDR2 reads FYNNEI. CDR3 length: 17 amino acids. CDR3 DNA sequence: TGTGCCAGCAGTGGCACGATACGGGGAGGCTCTGGAAACACCATATATTTT. It specifies CASSGTIRGGSGNTIYF.

The J gene is TRBJ1-5, the V gene TRBV28; the match to TRBD1 covers 7 bases. The CDR3 consists of 15 residues. The V segment lost 3 bases and the J segment 3 bases; nucleotides outside the gene matches: 5. CDR1 and CDR2 (germline): MDHEN, SYDVKM. The CDR3, as DNA: TGTGCCAGCAGTTTCAGGGGGGCAACCAATCAGCCCCAGCATTTT. It specifies CASSFRGATNQPQHF.

The rearrangement joins TRBV28 to TRBJ2-7, with TRBD2 matching 7 bases. CDR1 and CDR2 from the germline V gene are MDHEN and SYDVKM. V shed 4 bases, J shed 7 bases, and the junction held 7 bases outside the gene matches. The CDR3 runs to 13 residues. The chain's CDR3 is CASSYGGRVEQYF. As DNA, the CDR3 is TGTGCCAGCAGTTACGGCGGGAGAGTAGAGCAGTACTTC.

This clone was observed a few times. The chain joins TRBV5-6 to TRBJ2-5; 10 bases agree with TRBD1. Germline CDR1 reads SGHDT; CDR2 reads YYEEEE. The CDR3 sequence is 15 residues long. With V trimmed by 4 bases and J by 5 bases, 8 bases remained unmatched. This CDR3 reads CASSRNPTGGETQYF. In DNA form, the CDR3 reads TGTGCCAGCAGCCGGAACCCGACAGGGGGCGAGACCCAGTACTTC.

The chain links TRBV9 to TRBJ1-1; TRBD1 agrees at 7 bases. The germline CDR1 and CDR2 sequences are SGDLS and YYNGEE. J gave up 6 bases and V 1 base, and 6 bases lay outside the gene matches. The CDR3 runs to 14 residues. CDR3 loop: CASSVSPTGPEAFF. In nucleotides, the CDR3 is TGTGCCAGCAGCGTATCCCCGACAGGGCCTGAAGCTTTCTTT.

V usage is TRBV27 and J usage is TRBJ1-4; D is unclear. Deletions cut 3 bases from V and 4 bases from J, with 15 bases between. The CDR3 sequence is 16 residues long. Germline values: CDR1 MNHEY, CDR2 SMNVEV (reference sequence). Here the CDR3 DNA reads TGTGCCAGCAGTTTTGCACAGTCCGTTGGTAATGAAAAACTGTTTTTT. Translating it yields CASSFAQSVGNEKLFF.

This clone was seen just once. The chain links TRBV19 to TRBJ1-1, with 10 nucleotides matching TRBD1. V trimming: 3 bases; J trimming: 5 bases; junction bases outside the gene matches: 3. The CDR3 totals 14 residues. The germline V gene encodes CDR1 LNHDA and CDR2 SQIVND (reference sequence). CDR3 amino acids: CASSMTGGQTEAFF. CDR3 DNA sequence: TGTGCCAGTAGTATGACAGGGGGCCAGACTGAAGCTTTCTTT.

This clone appeared a few times. V gene TRBV6-5 combines with J gene TRBJ1-1; TRBD1 is a possible D gene (5 bases). The CDR3 totals 15 residues. Germline CDR1 MNHEY, CDR2 SVGAGI. Deletions cut 5 bases from V and 6 bases from J, with 19 bases between. Written as DNA, the CDR3 is TGTGCCAGCAGTCGCTCAGGGCCCCGGGGGGCTGAAGCTTTCTTT. Its protein is CASSRSGPRGAEAFF.